Each of the 29 T cell receptor beta chains below was sequenced from the same sample in a study of neurological immune-mediated disorders. The time point is: longitudinal time-point 3. TCRdb reprocessed the 5' RACE reads with MiXCR, giving one entry per CDR3 protein. Among 45,000 to 65,000 distinct CDR3 sequences, 7% to 9% were seen once, and the ten largest hold 1.5% to 2%. The sequencing sample was made of PBMCs. Receptors originate from a woman in her thirties or forties in good health.

In its sample, this clonotype was seen many times. This chain joins TRBV7-2 and TRBJ2-5, with D possibly matching TRBD1 (6 bases). Germline V gene data show CDR1 as SGHTA and CDR2 as FQGNSA. Trimming cost V 5 bases and J 5 bases, with 18 bases left between them. The CDR3 consists of 15 residues. CDR3: CASSRTATGMETQYF. CDR3 nucleotide sequence: TGTGCCAGCAGCCGAACAGCTACAGGGATGGAGACCCAGTACTTC. The variable domain in full, completed from reference TRBV7-2 and TRBJ2-5, reads GAGVSQSPSNKVTEKGKDVELRCDPISGHTALYWYRQSLGQGLEFLIYFQGNSAPDKSGLPSDRFSAERTGGSVSTLTIQRTQQEDSAVYLCASSRTATGMETQYFGPGTRLLVL.

The sample holds many counts of this clonotype. The J gene is TRBJ2-3, the V gene TRBV6-6; 9 nucleotides match TRBD1. The CDR3 has 14 amino acids. Germline CDR1 MNHNY, CDR2 SVGAGI (reference sequence). Trimming at V came to 6 bases and at J to 3 bases, leaving 4 bases not matched to a gene. This CDR3 reads CASRDRGRTDTQYF. The CDR3 DNA follows: TGTGCCAGCAGGGACAGGGGTAGGACAGATACGCAGTATTTT.

This clonotype was picked up many times. The chain is built from TRBV5-5 and TRBJ2-1; D perhaps matches TRBD2 (6 bases). Germline loops: CDR1 SGHKS, CDR2 YYEKEE (reference sequence). Trimming removed 4 bases at V and 12 bases at J, with 17 bases between. CDR3 length: 13 amino acids. The CDR3 protein is CASSQSGSGGQFF. CDR3 DNA: TGTGCCAGCAGCCAGAGCGGGTCTGGTGGGCAGTTCTTC.

This chain connects TRBV4-3 to TRBJ2-1; 8 bases are a match to TRBD2. With 0 bases clipped from V and 0 bases from J, the junction kept 10 bases outside the gene matches. Per germline, CDR1 LGHNA and CDR2 YSLEER. The CDR3 totals 19 residues. CDR3 nucleotide sequence: TGCGCCAGCAGCCAAGATGTGGTAGCGGGGATACCCTCCTACAATGAGCAGTTCTTC. It is translated as CASSQDVVAGIPSYNEQFF.

Notes on this clonotype: Mismatch with germline at one junction end may stem from a read error. The J gene is TRBJ2-1, the V gene TRBV7-8; D is perhaps TRBD1 (5 bases). Germline V gene data show CDR1 as SGHVS and CDR2 as FQNEAQ. The CDR3 contains 16 residues. CDR3 protein: CASSLVVQGGYNDQFF. In nucleotides, the CDR3 is TGTGCCAGCAGCTTAGTCGTCCAGGGTGGGTACAATGATCAGTTCTTC.

This clonotype was seen at least ten times. The chain has TRBV12-3 or TRBV12-4 and TRBJ2-7; D gene unclear. The length of the CDR3 is 11 residues. Trimming removed 8 bases from V and 4 bases from J, with 9 bases in between. CDR3 region: CASGPLYEQYF. The CDR3 DNA follows: TGTGCCAGCGGACCACTGTACGAGCAGTACTTC.

This clonotype appeared many times. The V gene is TRBV5-6, the J gene TRBJ1-1; D not resolved. V was trimmed by 2 bases and J by 3 bases, leaving 11 bases between them. The CDR3 has 14 amino acids. The V gene's germline CDR1 is SGHDT and CDR2 YYEEEE. The CDR3 DNA reads as TGTGCCAGCAGCTTTCCCCAGACTTACACTGAAGCTTTCTTT. Translated, it gives CASSFPQTYTEAFF.

This chain connects TRBV10-3 to TRBJ1-1; TRBD1 agrees at 9 bases. This CDR3 spans 14 amino acids. With V trimmed by 4 bases and J by 1 base, 1 base remained unmatched. The germline V gene encodes CDR1 ENHRY and CDR2 SYGVKD. The CDR3 DNA sequence: TGTGCCATCAGTGCGGGACAGGGGAACACTGAAGCTTTCTTT. Its translation: CAISAGQGNTEAFF.

The V and J genes are TRBV5-5 and TRBJ2-3; 9 bases map to TRBD1. Trimming took 4 bases from V and 4 from J; bases not matched to a gene: 7. The CDR3 extends over 15 amino acids. Germline CDR1 and CDR2: SGHKS and YYEKEE (reference sequence). CDR3 sequence (DNA): TGTGCCAGCAGCCCCGGGACAGGGATGGCAGATACGCAGTATTTT. Protein: CASSPGTGMADTQYF.

The chain links TRBV14 to TRBJ2-7; TRBD1 might be the D (5 bases). Germline CDR1 SGHDN, CDR2 FVKESK. The CDR3 totals 14 residues. The germline V and J ends were trimmed by 0 bases and 4 bases, with 10 bases remaining between them. CDR3 DNA: TGTGCCAGCAGCCAAGATCCAACAGGTTACGAGCAGTACTTC. Residues: CASSQDPTGYEQYF. Full variable domain (missing parts from reference TRBV14 and TRBJ2-7): EAGVTQFPSHSVIEKGQTVTLRCDPISGHDNLYWYRRVMGKEIKFLLHFVKESKQDESGMPNNRFLAERTGGTYSTLKVQPAELEDSGVYFCASSQDPTGYEQYFGPGTRLTVT.

This clonotype showed up many times. The chain couples TRBV29-1 to TRBJ2-1; D may be TRBD1 or TRBD2 (6 bases each). The germline gives CDR1 SQVTM, CDR2 ANQGSEA. The CDR3 loop spans 13 amino acids. V lost 6 bases and J 7 bases, leaving 16 bases between the germline ends. CDR3 sequence: CSVPRGLRNEQFF. The CDR3 DNA follows: TGCAGCGTGCCCCGGGGGCTAAGGAATGAGCAGTTCTTC.

The chain employs TRBV7-3 and TRBJ1-2; no definite D call. The V end lost 5 bases, the J end lost 2 bases, and 15 bases lay between the germline ends. In germline, CDR1 is SGHTA, CDR2 FQGTGA. This CDR3 region has 15 residues. CDR3 in amino acids: CASSPRMGGNYGYTF. The CDR3 DNA reads TGTGCCAGCAGCCCCCGGATGGGTGGGAACTATGGCTACACCTTC.

This clonotype was seen just once. The V call is TRBV5-5, the J call TRBJ1-4; no clear D. The CDR3 has 12 amino acids. Germline V gives CDR1 SGHKS, CDR2 YYEKEE (reference sequence). The CDR3 DNA follows: TGTTCAAGCAGCTTAGAAAATGAAAAACTGTTTTTT. Encoded protein: CSSSLENEKLFF.

This clonotype appeared many times. The chain recombines TRBV5-1 with TRBJ2-3; 14 bases line up with TRBD2. J gave up 8 bases and V 4 bases, and 9 bases lay outside the gene matches. This CDR3 is 16 amino acids long. Germline CDR1 SGHRS, CDR2 YFSETQ. CDR3 sequence (DNA): TGCGCCAGCAGCCCTAGACTAGCGGGAGGGCCCGCTACGCAGTATTTT. Amino acid sequence: CASSPRLAGGPATQYF.

V gene TRBV7-7 combines with J gene TRBJ2-7; TRBD1 might be the D (6 bases). Germline V gives CDR1 SSHAT, CDR2 FNYEAQ (reference sequence). CDR3 length: 14 residues. The V gene lost 3 bases and the J gene lost 6 bases, with 15 bases spanning the gap. CDR3 residues: CASSFGVRGSEQYF. The CDR3 coding sequence is TGTGCCAGCAGCTTCGGTGTCAGGGGATCCGAGCAGTACTTC. The full variable domain, completed using reference TRBV7-7 and TRBJ2-7, is GAGVSQSPRYKVTKRGQDVTLRCDPISSHATLYWYQQALGQGPEFLTYFNYEAQPDKSGLPSDRFSAERPEGSISTLTIQRTEQRDSAMYRCASSFGVRGSEQYFGPGTRLTVT.

This clonotype was picked up a small number of times. V gene TRBV27 combines with J gene TRBJ2-3; 8 bases are a match to TRBD2. Trimming removed 6 bases from V and 4 bases from J; junction bases left unmatched: 9. The CDR3 is made up of 15 amino acids. Per the germline V gene, CDR1 is MNHEY and CDR2 is SMNVEV (reference sequence). The DNA for the CDR3 is TGTGCCAGCAGAGAATCACTAGCGGTCCCAGATACGCAGTATTTT. This sequence encodes CASRESLAVPDTQYF.

This clonotype is medium-sized by share. The V gene is TRBV5-1, the J gene TRBJ1-2, with a weak D call TRBD1 (5 bases). V was pared by 0 bases and J by 6 bases, with 15 bases between. This CDR3 spans 15 amino acids. Germline CDR1 is SGHRS and CDR2 is YFSETQ. CDR3 sequence: CASSLAETARDGYTF. The CDR3 coding sequence is TGCGCCAGCAGCTTGGCTGAGACAGCTAGAGATGGCTACACCTTC. Full variable domain (outside the CDR3, taken from reference TRBV5-1 and TRBJ1-2): KAGVTQTPRYLIKTRGQQVTLSCSPISGHRSVSWYQQTPGQGLQFLFEYFSETQRNKGNFPGRFSGRQFSNSRSEMNVSTLELGDSALYLCASSLAETARDGYTFGSGTRLTVV.

This clonotype was recorded many times. This chain uses TRBV20-1 with TRBJ2-4; maybe TRBD1 (5 bases). V was pared by 7 bases and J by 0 bases, with 16 bases between. Germline CDR1 reads DFQATT; CDR2 reads SNEGSKA (reference sequence). This CDR3 is built from 15 residues. The chain's CDR3 is CSDSRGALAKNIQYF. The CDR3 nucleotides are TGCAGTGACAGTCGTGGGGCTTTAGCCAAAAACATTCAGTACTTC.

This clonotype was observed at least ten times. The chain combines TRBV10-3 with TRBJ2-3; D gene uncertain. Trimming stripped 11 bases from V and 0 bases from J, with 9 bases between. Germline V gives CDR1 ENHRY, CDR2 SYGVKD. The CDR3 totals 12 residues. CDR3 sequence: CAAQSSTDTQYF. In DNA form, the CDR3 reads TGTGCCGCTCAATCCAGCACAGATACGCAGTATTTT.

This clonotype was counted at least ten times. The J gene is TRBJ1-5, the V gene TRBV6-5, with 7 bases identical to TRBD1. The trim removed 7 bases at V and 4 bases at J, leaving 1 base unmatched. There are 12 residues in the CDR3. The V gene's germline CDR1 is MNHEY and CDR2 SVGAGI. CDR3 bases: TGTGCCAGCAAACAGGGGAATCAGCCCCAGCATTTT. This translates into CASKQGNQPQHF.

This clonotype was picked up many times. CDR3 bases: TGTGCCAGCAGACCCGGGACTAACTCCTACGAGCAGTACTTC. It yields the protein CASRPGTNSYEQYF. The rearrangement links TRBV12-3 or TRBV12-4 to TRBJ2-7, with 7 bases identical to TRBD2. The V gene end was trimmed by 6 bases and the J gene end by 0 bases; junction bases not matched to a gene: 5. The CDR3 consists of 14 residues.

Ten or more counts support this clonotype. The chain recombines TRBV12-3 or TRBV12-4 with TRBJ2-7; 11 bases are a match to TRBD1. V was pared by 6 bases and J by 1 base, with 5 bases of the junction left unmatched. CDR3 size: 15 residues. The CDR3 is CASSPGTGGSYEQYF. In DNA, the CDR3 is TGTGCCAGCAGCCCAGGGACAGGGGGTTCCTACGAGCAGTACTTC.

In its sample, this clonotype was seen many times. The rearrangement links TRBV20-1 to TRBJ2-4; 8 bases line up with TRBD1. The CDR3 has 15 residues. Germline assignment: CDR1 DFQATT and CDR2 SNEGSKA (reference sequence). The trim removed 6 bases at V and 5 bases at J, leaving 12 bases unmatched. CDR3 DNA sequence: TGCAGTGCGTCTGACTTCAGGGGGCTGGAAAACATTCAGTACTTC. Protein: CSASDFRGLENIQYF.

This clonotype was counted at least ten times. This CDR3 is CAISETTGRGANYGYTF. As DNA, the CDR3 is TGTGCCATCAGTGAGACAACAGGGCGGGGAGCTAACTATGGCTACACCTTC. The chain recombines TRBV10-3 with TRBJ1-2; possibly TRBD1 for D (6 bases). Germline assignment: CDR1 ENHRY and CDR2 SYGVKD. V dropped 2 bases and J dropped 0 bases, with 16 bases sitting between them. The CDR3 sequence is 17 residues long.

In its sample, this clonotype was seen many times. An end of the junction does not agree with germline; a read error may underlie this. CDR3 DNA: TGTGCCAGCACTGAAGGGTTGGCGGGACGCGGCGATGAGCAGTTCTTC. Residues: CASTEGLAGRGDEQFF. J is TRBJ2-1 and V is TRBV25-1, with a tentative D call TRBD2 (6 bases). The CDR3 loop spans 16 amino acids. Germline values: CDR1 MGHDK, CDR2 SYGVNS.

Points on this clonotype: The junction departs from the called germline gene at one end, perhaps through a read error. The CDR3 region is CASSFQGFSCPYNEQFF. The CDR3 DNA follows: TGTGCAAGCAGCTTTCAGGGGTTTAGCTGCCCCTACAATGAGCAGTTCTTC. V is TRBV5-6 and J is TRBJ2-1; maybe TRBD1 (6 bases). Germline assignment: CDR1 SGHDT and CDR2 YYEEEE. This CDR3 comprises 17 residues.

This clonotype was found many times. This sequence joins TRBV6-1 and TRBJ1-5, with D hard to call. The CDR3 extends over 14 amino acids. V was cut by 2 bases and J by 3 bases, with 8 bases left in between. Germline loops: CDR1 MNHNS, CDR2 SASEGT. The CDR3 DNA reads as TGTGCCAGCAGTGAAAGCAGTCCCAATCAGCCCCAGCATTTT. This gives the protein CASSESSPNQPQHF.

In this sample, this clonotype turned up many times. J is TRBJ1-1 and V is TRBV9; no clear D. Germline CDR1 SGDLS, CDR2 YYNGEE. CDR3 length: 14 residues. V lost 0 bases, J lost 0 bases, and 6 bases lay in between. The CDR3 DNA follows: TGTGCCAGCAGCGTAGAGGTTATGAACACTGAAGCTTTCTTT. Translated, it gives CASSVEVMNTEAFF.

The chain carries TRBV28 and TRBJ1-2; TRBD1 might be the D (6 bases). Trimming cost V 6 bases and J 2 bases, with 19 bases left between them. The CDR3 is 16 residues long. Germline lookup yields CDR1 MDHEN and CDR2 SYDVKM. The DNA for the CDR3 is TGTGCCAGCAGGGGGGCAAGAGGACCCGTAAACTATGGCTACACCTTC. Its protein product is CASRGARGPVNYGYTF.